A selection of T cell receptor beta chains follows, all from one sample in a study of response to subunit inactivated influenza vaccine. MiXCR was run by TCRdb on the RT-PCR reads, yielding one entry per CDR3 protein. The table shows around 520,000 distinct CDR3 sequences, with around 11% occurring only once. The sample consisted of PBMCs from blood, taken on the day of vaccination. The source is a man between 50 and 59 years old who received an inactivated influenza vaccine. CDR3s include the opening cysteine and the closing phenylalanine or tryptophan. D genes are given only for firm matches. The listing skips clone size in some rows; elsewhere it reads once, few, many or a size class.

V	J	D	size	DNA	CDR3
TRBV7-8	TRBJ1-5	TRBD1	few	TGTGCCAGCAGCTTAGCGGGACAGTCGAGCAATCAGCCCCAGCATTTT	CASSLAGQSSNQPQHF
TRBV6-2/TRBV6-3	TRBJ1-6	.	few	TGTGCCAGCAGTTACAGCGGGCGCGGGAATTCACCCCTCCACTTT	CASSYSGRGNSPLHF
TRBV20-1	TRBJ2-7	.	.	TGCAGTGCTAGAGATTTTCGTCGGACCTACGAGCAGTACTTC	CSARDFRRTYEQYF
TRBV6-1	TRBJ2-3	.	few	TGTGCCAGCAGTGAAAAACCGAGGGGGGTATCAGATACGCAGTATTTT	CASSEKPRGVSDTQYF
TRBV7-2	TRBJ1-3	.	few	TGTGCCAGCAGCTCACAGGGCCTCTCTGGAAACACCATATATTTT	CASSSQGLSGNTIYF
TRBV29-1	TRBJ1-2	.	.	TGCAGCGTTGAAGATTCTCCCCAGAGATATGGCTACACCTTC	CSVEDSPQRYGYTF
TRBV3-1	TRBJ1-4	.	few	TGTGCCAGCAGCCACGCCGGGACCGCAACTAATGAAAAACTGTTTTTT	CASSHAGTATNEKLFF
TRBV5-1	TRBJ2-2	.	.	TGCGCCAGCAGCTTTTGGCAAGGGAGAACCGGGGAGCTGTTTTTT	CASSFWQGRTGELFF
TRBV29-1	TRBJ2-2	TRBD1	.	TGCAGCGTTTGGGGCCTTCCAGGGGGCAGTGCCGGGGAGCTGTTTTTT	CSVWGLPGGSAGELFF
TRBV5-5	TRBJ2-7	TRBD2	few	TGTGCCAGCAGCCTAGGGGTGAGACTAGCGGGGACGTACGAGCAGTACTTC	CASSLGVRLAGTYEQYF
TRBV27	TRBJ2-7	TRBD2	many	TGTGCCGCAGGGAGGGTAAGCGGGGGGTTTTACGAGCAGTACTTC	CAAGRVSGGFYEQYF
TRBV5-1	TRBJ1-4	.	few	TGCGCCAGCAGCTTGGGCGGACAGCGGGCTGAAAAACTGTTTTTT	CASSLGGQRAEKLFF
TRBV27	TRBJ1-6	.	.	TGTGCCAGCAGTTTATGGGGGGCACCCCTCCACTTT	CASSLWGAPLHF
TRBV29-1	TRBJ2-3	TRBD2	many	TGCAGCGTTCGCCAGCGGGAAAATACGCAGTATTTT	CSVRQRENTQYF
TRBV29-1	TRBJ2-3	TRBD1	.	TGCAGCGTGCGGGACAGGGGGCTCACAGATACGCAGTATTTT	CSVRDRGLTDTQYF
TRBV7-9	TRBJ1-3	TRBD1	few	TGTGCCAGCAGCTTAGCTGGGACAGACTCTGGAAACACCATATATTTT	CASSLAGTDSGNTIYF
TRBV6-1	TRBJ2-2	.	few	TGTGCCAGCAGTGAAGTTGGGACCGGGGAGCTGTTTTTT	CASSEVGTGELFF
TRBV29-1	TRBJ2-3	.	.	TGCAGCGTTGAGTCTAGCGCAGATACGCAGTATTTT	CSVESSADTQYF
TRBV6-1	TRBJ2-5	.	many	TGTGCCAGCTCAAAAGGCGGTTTACTGTACCAAGAGACCCAGTACTTC	CASSKGGLLYQETQYF
TRBV5-4	TRBJ2-3	.	many	TGTGCCAGCAGCTCCGTCCTTGAACTTGGAGATACGCAGTATTTT	CASSSVLELGDTQYF
TRBV7-6	TRBJ1-6	TRBD1	few	TGTGCCAGCAAGGGACAGTATAATTCACCCCTCCACTTT	CASKGQYNSPLHF
TRBV5-1	TRBJ2-1	TRBD2	few	TGCGCCAGCAGCTTGTCAGGAGGGACTAGCGGGGTGAATGAGCAGTTCTTC	CASSLSGGTSGVNEQFF
TRBV5-1	TRBJ2-2	TRBD1	.	TGCGCCAGCAGCTTCGGACAGGGCCGGAGCGGGGAGCTGTTTTTT	CASSFGQGRSGELFF
TRBV25-1	TRBJ2-1	.	few	TGTGCCAGCAGTGTCGGCACTAGTACCAATGAGCAGTTCTTC	CASSVGTSTNEQFF
TRBV7-8	TRBJ2-4	.	many	TGTGCCAGCAGCCCCAACAGGGCTAGGGGAAACATTCAGTACTTC	CASSPNRARGNIQYF
TRBV7-9	TRBJ2-7	TRBD1	few	TGTGCCAGCAGCTACGAAACAGGGGGCCACGGCGAGCAGTACTTC	CASSYETGGHGEQYF
TRBV7-9	TRBJ2-7	TRBD2	few	TGTGCCAGCAGCTCAGGACTAGCGGGAGGAAACGAGCAGTACTTC	CASSSGLAGGNEQYF
TRBV6-5	TRBJ2-7	.	few	TGTGCCAGCAGTTACATCCGGGGCACCTACGAGCAGTACTTC	CASSYIRGTYEQYF
TRBV20-1	TRBJ2-6	.	.	TGCAGTGCTACCATAGCGCCAGGGGCCAACGTCCTGACTTTC	CSATIAPGANVLTF
TRBV5-1	TRBJ2-7	TRBD1	.	TGCGCCAGCAGCATCCAGGGGGCTGACTACGAGCAGTACTTC	CASSIQGADYEQYF
TRBV6-5	TRBJ2-3	.	.	TGTGCCAGCAGTTATTGGGGGGGGCGCACAGATACGCAGTATTTT	CASSYWGGRTDTQYF
TRBV28	TRBJ2-1	TRBD1	many	TGTGCCAGCAGTTCATACTCCGGGACAGGGTACAATGAGCAGTTCTTC	CASSSYSGTGYNEQFF
TRBV29-1	TRBJ2-5	.	many	TGCAGCGTACGACGGGCTTCAAGAGGGGAGACCCAGTACTTC	CSVRRASRGETQYF
TRBV12-3/TRBV12-4	TRBJ1-2	.	.	TGTGCCAGCCGAGACACCTTCTATGGCTACACCTTC	CASRDTFYGYTF
TRBV12-3/TRBV12-4	TRBJ2-7	.	few	TGTGCCAGCAGCCTCGCACAGGGGAGGTATGTCGAGCAGTACTTC	CASSLAQGRYVEQYF
TRBV15	TRBJ2-1	.	.	TGTGCCACCAGCGCGGACTACCTAAGCTCCTACAATGAGCAGTTCTTC	CATSADYLSSYNEQFF
TRBV10-3	TRBJ1-5	.	.	TGTGCCATCAGGAGGGATGTTGGCAATCAGCCCCAGCATTTT	CAIRRDVGNQPQHF
TRBV6-1	TRBJ2-4	TRBD1	.	TGTGCCAGCACCCAGGGGGACCAGGTTGTGGCCAAAAACATTCAGTACTTC	CASTQGDQVVAKNIQYF
TRBV20-1	TRBJ2-7	TRBD1	.	TGCAGTGCGTCCGACAGGGTCGAGCAGTACTTC	CSASDRVEQYF
TRBV29-1	TRBJ1-1	.	.	TGCAGCGTTGGGGTCCTATCGGGAGCTTTCTTT	CSVGVLSGAFF
TRBV29-1	TRBJ2-4	.	many	TGCAGATTTCAGGGGAGCAAAAACATTCAGTACTTC	CRFQGSKNIQYF
TRBV20-1	TRBJ2-2	.	many	TGCAGTGCTACTCAGGGCGGGGAGCTGTTTTTT	CSATQGGELFF
TRBV10-3	TRBJ2-5	.	medium-sized	TGTGCCATCAGCACTAGTGAGGAGACCCAGTACTTC	CAISTSEETQYF
TRBV6-5	TRBJ2-2	.	few	TGTGCCAGCAGTTACAACAGGGTTCGAACCGGGGAGCTGTTTTTT	CASSYNRVRTGELFF
TRBV7-2	TRBJ2-3	.	.	TGTGCCAGCAGCTTATCGTTTACGGGCGGGGGCACCACAGATACGCAGTATTTT	CASSLSFTGGGTTDTQYF